This passage covers 14 T cell receptor beta chains from one sample sequenced in a study of glioma-infiltrating T cells. TCR alpha and beta CDR3 regions were amplified from RNA using iRepertoire nested multiplex PCR. TCRdb analysed the multiplex PCR reads with MiXCR anew, one entry per CDR3 protein. Of a few hundred thousand distinct CDR3 sequences detected, about 40% appear once; the ten largest clones hold 12%. The sequenced material came from glioma tissue, nonneoplastic brain tissue, or PBMCs (not recorded which). The receptors here all came from a human donor with low-grade glioma or glioblastoma, undergoing nonglioma brain surgery, or in good health (not recorded which).

This chain joins TRBV7-8 and TRBJ2-1; D is possibly TRBD1 (5 bases). The CDR3 covers 17 residues. Germline assignment: CDR1 SGHVS and CDR2 FQNEAQ. The V and J ends lost 5 bases and 5 bases respectively, with 22 bases between them. The CDR3 DNA reads as TGTGCCAGCAGCAGCCCGACAGTAAATCCCCTGAACAATGAGCAGTTCTTC. Translated, it gives CASSSPTVNPLNNEQFF.

This clonotype has more than one count but fewer than ten. This chain connects TRBV7-9 to TRBJ1-3; D is ambiguous. Deletions cut 5 bases from V and 0 bases from J, with 11 bases between. The CDR3 contains 15 residues. Germline V gene data show CDR1 as SEHNR and CDR2 as FQNEAQ (reference sequence). The CDR3 region has the DNA TGTGCCAGCAGCGGCGGCAGCAACTCTGGAAACACCATATATTTT. It translates to CASSGGSNSGNTIYF.

Note on this clonotype: The final CDR3 position lacks the conserved phenylalanine or tryptophan, pointing to a likely read error. The chain has TRBV24-1 and TRBJ2-7; 10 bases line up with TRBD1. The V segment lost 5 bases and the J segment 5 bases; nucleotides outside the gene matches: 11. CDR3 length: 16 residues. The germline gives CDR1 KGHDR, CDR2 SFDVKD. Here the CDR3 DNA reads TGTGCCACCAGTGCTTATTCGGGACAGGGGTTCCACGAGCAGTACTAC. Translated, it gives CATSAYSGQGFHEQYY.

The chain links TRBV12-3 or TRBV12-4 to TRBJ1-1, with TRBD1 matching over 9 bases. The CDR3 spans 15 residues. Losses at the gene ends were 6 bases for V and 5 bases for J; bases not matched to a gene: 10. The CDR3 here is CASSPADRGGTEAFF. CDR3 sequence (DNA): TGTGCCAGCAGCCCGGCGGACAGGGGTGGAACTGAAGCTTTCTTT.

This clonotype occurred many times. The V and J genes are TRBV6-6 and TRBJ2-4, with a weak D call TRBD1 (7 bases). V lost 0 bases, J lost 7 bases, and 10 bases lay in between. The CDR3 sequence is 14 residues long. CDR1 MNHNY and CDR2 SVGAGI come from the germline V gene (reference sequence). The CDR3 DNA follows: TGTGCCAGCAGTTACTCGGAGGGGGCGAACATTCAGTACTTC. Encoded protein: CASSYSEGANIQYF.

V usage is TRBV4-2 and J usage is TRBJ2-5; 8 bases match TRBD2. Trimming cost V 0 bases and J 4 bases; bases outside gene matches: 7. The CDR3 covers 16 residues. CDR1 LGHNA and CDR2 YNFKEQ come from the germline V gene. The DNA for the CDR3 is TGTGCCAGCAGCCAAGATGGGAGTGCGGGAGGAGAGACCCAGTACTTC. Its protein product is CASSQDGSAGGETQYF.

This clonotype has just a few counts. CDR3: CASRVVGLGETQYF. The CDR3 DNA is TGTGCCAGCAGGGTGGTCGGCCTCGGGGAGACCCAGTACTTC. The chain links TRBV5-4 to TRBJ2-5, with D hard to call. V gave up 5 bases and J gave up 5 bases, with 16 bases separating them. Per germline, CDR1 SGHNT and CDR2 YYREEE (reference sequence). The CDR3 is made up of 14 amino acids.

In the case of this clonotype: Possible read error: a much larger clone is one base away. This chain connects TRBV6-1 to TRBJ2-5, with D possibly being TRBD1 (5 bases). CDR1 and CDR2 from the germline V gene are MNHNS and SASEGT. Trimming pared 6 bases from V and 4 bases from J, leaving 15 bases between. CDR3 length equals 14 residues. This CDR3 reads CASSDMGLLETQYF. CDR3 coding DNA: TGTGCCAGCAGCGACATGGGGCTTCTAGAGACCCAGTACTTC.

This clonotype showed up just a few times. The chain is built from TRBV10-2 and TRBJ1-2; no reliable D call. The V end lost 4 bases, the J end lost 7 bases, and 10 bases lay between the germline ends. Germline loops: CDR1 WSHSY, CDR2 SAAADI. This CDR3 contains 12 residues. CDR3 sequence (DNA): TGCGCCAGCAGTGCGGGGATAGGTGGCTACACCTTC. This encodes CASSAGIGGYTF.

Concerning this clonotype: A read error may account for a junction end that differs from germline. The chain links TRBV6-2 or TRBV6-3 to TRBJ1-5, with 10 bases fitting TRBD1. The J call may be mistaken, given a closer DNA end match to TRBJ2-3. CDR3 length equals 16 residues. Germline V gene data show CDR1 as MNHEY and CDR2 as SVGEGT. The CDR3 protein is CANSLRDRGGNQPQYF. The CDR3, as DNA: TGTGCCAACAGTTTACGGGACAGGGGAGGCAATCAGCCCCAGTATTTT.

The rearrangement joins TRBV14 to TRBJ1-4, with no clear D. The V end lost 0 bases, the J end lost 0 bases, and 5 bases lay between the germline ends. The V gene's germline CDR1 is SGHDN and CDR2 FVKESK. The CDR3 is made up of 15 amino acids. CDR3 sequence reads: CASSQDTSTNEKLFF. Here the CDR3 DNA reads TGTGCCAGCAGCCAAGACACCTCAACTAATGAAAAACTGTTTTTT. Full variable domain (missing parts from reference TRBV14 and TRBJ1-4): EAGVTQFPSHSVIEKGQTVTLRCDPISGHDNLYWYRRVMGKEIKFLLHFVKESKQDESGMPNNRFLAERTGGTYSTLKVQPAELEDSGVYFCASSQDTSTNEKLFFGSGTQLSVL.

The rearrangement uses TRBV4-2 and TRBJ2-4; D is perhaps TRBD2 (6 bases). V was cut by 0 bases and J by 9 bases, with 9 bases left in between. This CDR3 spans 13 amino acids. Germline lookup yields CDR1 LGHNA and CDR2 YNFKEQ. The CDR3 DNA reads as TGTGCCAGCAGCCAAGATCGCGGGGTCATTCAGTACTTC. Translated: CASSQDRGVIQYF.

CDR3 sequence: CASSQDRSWRGARTEAFF. For the CDR3, the DNA is TGTGCCAGCAGCCAAGATCGTAGCTGGCGGGGGGCGCGAACTGAAGCTTTCTTT. The V call is TRBV3-1, the J call TRBJ1-1; D perhaps matches TRBD1 (6 bases). The length of the CDR3 is 18 residues. Trimming pared 0 bases from V and 5 bases from J, leaving 22 bases between. Germline-derived CDR1 and CDR2 are LGHDT and YNNKEL (reference sequence).

This clonotype appeared many times. The chain couples TRBV27 to TRBJ2-1; 11 bases match TRBD2. This CDR3 is built from 15 residues. The V gene's germline CDR1 is MNHEY and CDR2 SMNVEV (reference sequence). Trimming removed 6 bases from V and 7 bases from J; junction bases left unmatched: 8. The CDR3 sequence is CASSLLAGARNEQFF. The CDR3 nucleotides read TGTGCCAGCAGCTTACTAGCGGGAGCTCGAAATGAGCAGTTCTTC.